The clone carrying this T cell receptor (beta chain) was counted many times. Germline CDR1 reads SGHVS; CDR2 reads FQNEAQ. Trimming took 5 bases from V and 4 from J; bases not matched to a gene: 3. The CDR3 contains 14 residues. This entry belongs to a study of CD8 T cells in ankylosing spondylitis. TCRdb redid the calling of the 5' RACE reads with MiXCR, one entry per CDR3 protein. The sample carries roughly 180,000 distinct CDR3 sequences, about an eighth recorded once. The rearrangement joins TRBV7-8 to TRBJ1-5; 9 positions match TRBD1. This sequence was found in a female donor with ankylosing spondylitis or in good health (not recorded which). The specimen was blood, either unsorted or a sorted T cell fraction (not recorded which). CDR3 sequence reads: CASSTGTGNQPQHF. CDR3 nucleotides: TGTGCCAGCAGCACCGGGACAGGGAATCAGCCCCAGCATTTT. The full variable domain, rest sourced from reference TRBV7-8 and TRBJ1-5, is GAGVSQSPRYKVAKRGQDVALRCDPISGHVSLFWYQQALGQGPEFLTYFQNEAQLDKSGLPSDRFFAERPEGSVSTLKIQRTQQEDSAVYLCASSTGTGNQPQHFGDGTRLSIL.